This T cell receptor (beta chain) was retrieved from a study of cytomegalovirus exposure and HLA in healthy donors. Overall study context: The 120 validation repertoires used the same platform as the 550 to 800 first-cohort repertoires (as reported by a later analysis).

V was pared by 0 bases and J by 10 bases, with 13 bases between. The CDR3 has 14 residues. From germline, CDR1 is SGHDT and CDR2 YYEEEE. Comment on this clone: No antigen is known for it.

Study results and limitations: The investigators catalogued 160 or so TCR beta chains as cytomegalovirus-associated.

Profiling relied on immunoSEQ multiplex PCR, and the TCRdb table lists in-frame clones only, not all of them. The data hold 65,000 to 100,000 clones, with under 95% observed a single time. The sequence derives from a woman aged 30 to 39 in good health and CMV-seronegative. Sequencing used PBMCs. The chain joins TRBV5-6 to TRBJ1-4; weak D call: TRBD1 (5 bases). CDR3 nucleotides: TGTGCCAGCAGCTTGGCGGTCCAGGGAGGAAAACTGTTTTTT. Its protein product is CASSLAVQGGKLFF.